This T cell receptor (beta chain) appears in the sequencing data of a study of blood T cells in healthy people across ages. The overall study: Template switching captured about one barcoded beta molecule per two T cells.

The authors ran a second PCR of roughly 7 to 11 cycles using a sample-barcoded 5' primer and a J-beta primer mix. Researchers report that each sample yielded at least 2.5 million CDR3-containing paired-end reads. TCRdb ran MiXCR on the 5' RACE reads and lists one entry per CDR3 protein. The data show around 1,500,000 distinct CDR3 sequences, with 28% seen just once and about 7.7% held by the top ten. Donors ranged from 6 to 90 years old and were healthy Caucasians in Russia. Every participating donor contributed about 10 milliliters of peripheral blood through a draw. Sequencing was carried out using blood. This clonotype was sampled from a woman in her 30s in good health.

The CDR3 sequence is CASSLIRDGAYEQYF. The CDR3 DNA sequence: TGTGCCAGCAGTTTGATCCGGGACGGGGCCTACGAGCAGTACTTC. The chain uses TRBV27 and TRBJ2-7; possibly TRBD1 or TRBD2 for D (5 bases each). Trimming pared 3 bases from V and 2 bases from J, leaving 14 bases between. Germline CDR1 MNHEY, CDR2 SMNVEV (reference sequence). The CDR3 sequence is 15 residues long.